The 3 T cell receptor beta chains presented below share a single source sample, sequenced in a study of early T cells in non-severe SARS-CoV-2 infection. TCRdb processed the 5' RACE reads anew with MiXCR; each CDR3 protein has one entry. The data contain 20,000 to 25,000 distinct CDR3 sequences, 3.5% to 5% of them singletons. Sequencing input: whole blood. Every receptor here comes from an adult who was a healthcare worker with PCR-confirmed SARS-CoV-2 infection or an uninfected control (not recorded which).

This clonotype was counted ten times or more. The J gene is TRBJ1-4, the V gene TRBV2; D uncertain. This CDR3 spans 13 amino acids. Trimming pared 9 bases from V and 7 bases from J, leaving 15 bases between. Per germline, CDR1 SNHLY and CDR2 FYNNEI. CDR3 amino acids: CASYRSRGEKLFF. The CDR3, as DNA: TGTGCCAGTTATCGCAGTCGAGGTGAAAAACTGTTTTTT.

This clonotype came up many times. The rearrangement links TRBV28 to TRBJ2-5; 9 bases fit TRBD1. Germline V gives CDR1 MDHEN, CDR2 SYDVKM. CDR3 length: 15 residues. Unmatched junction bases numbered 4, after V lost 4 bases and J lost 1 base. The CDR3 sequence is CASSSGTGIQETQYF. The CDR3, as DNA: TGTGCCAGCAGTTCTGGGACAGGGATCCAAGAGACCCAGTACTTC.

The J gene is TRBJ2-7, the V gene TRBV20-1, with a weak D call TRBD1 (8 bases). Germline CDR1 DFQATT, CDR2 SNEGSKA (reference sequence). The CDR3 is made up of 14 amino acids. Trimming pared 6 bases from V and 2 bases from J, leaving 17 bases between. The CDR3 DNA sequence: TGCAGTGCCGCGGGGGACAGGAGCCCCTACGAGCAGTACTTC. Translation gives CSAAGDRSPYEQYF.